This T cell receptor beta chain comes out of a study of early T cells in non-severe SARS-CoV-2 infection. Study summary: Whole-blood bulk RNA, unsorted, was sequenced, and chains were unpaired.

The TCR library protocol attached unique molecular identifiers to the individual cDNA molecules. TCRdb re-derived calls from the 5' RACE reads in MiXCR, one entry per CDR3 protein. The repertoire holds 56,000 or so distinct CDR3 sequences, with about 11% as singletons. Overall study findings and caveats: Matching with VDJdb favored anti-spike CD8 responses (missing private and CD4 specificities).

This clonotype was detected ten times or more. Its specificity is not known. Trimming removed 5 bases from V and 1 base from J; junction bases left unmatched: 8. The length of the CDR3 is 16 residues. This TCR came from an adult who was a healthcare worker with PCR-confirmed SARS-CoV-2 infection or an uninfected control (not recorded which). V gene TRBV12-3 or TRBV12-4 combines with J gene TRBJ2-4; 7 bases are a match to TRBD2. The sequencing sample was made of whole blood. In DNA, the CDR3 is TGTGCCAGCAGTATCCGGGAGGCCGGGGCCAAAAACATTCAGTACTTC. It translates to CASSIREAGAKNIQYF.